This TCR beta chain stems from a study of T-cell reconstitution after alpha-beta-depleted transplantation in children. Unique molecular identifiers were built into the TCRbeta library. Each CDR3 protein is one row after TCRdb ran MiXCR on the PCR reads. Of 750,000 to 950,000 distinct CDR3 sequences listed, 16% are singletons. V was cut by 2 bases and J by 8 bases, with 21 bases left in between. The CDR3 is 15 residues long. Germline V lookup: CDR1 DFQATT, CDR2 SNEGSKA (reference sequence). To note about this clonotype: No antigen is known for it.

Findings and caveats of the study: Fresh T-cell production supplied most of the T-cell counts and diversity seen one year after transplant. Elevated TCRbeta diversity at day 60 was traced, in some patients, to surviving recipient T cells and thymic progenitors.

The sequence was collected from a male patient under 18 who had a stem cell transplant for acute lymphoblastic leukemia, so the T cells may come from the graft donor. The genes are TRBV20-1 and TRBJ2-5; no clear D gene. The specimen comprised PBMCs, mostly from graft donor cells, sampled 360 days after TCRalphabeta/CD19-depleted stem cell transplant. The CDR3 spells CSARRFSSPLGTQYF. Here the CDR3 DNA reads TGCAGTGCTAGAAGGTTCAGTTCCCCCCTAGGCACCCAGTACTTC.